This TCR beta chain originates from a study of patients and donors after allogeneic stem cell transplantation. This clonotype appeared once. CDR1 is ENHRY, CDR2 SYGVKD, per germline. The CDR3 spans 16 residues. With 5 bases clipped from V and 7 bases from J, the junction kept 7 bases outside the gene matches. From the RT-PCR reads, TCRdb called clonotypes with MiXCR, one entry per CDR3 protein. Seen here are about 110,000 distinct CDR3 sequences, over 30% observed once, and the top ten hold 27%. V gene TRBV10-3 combines with J gene TRBJ2-1; 14 nucleotides match TRBD2. Sample: blood, either unsorted or a sorted T cell fraction (not recorded which). The TCR comes from a human donor who was either an allogeneic HSCT recipient or a stem cell or donor lymphocyte infusion donor (not recorded which). It is not recorded whose cells these are; they may come from a transplant donor. CDR3 residues: CAISHKRTSGRNEQFF. For the CDR3, the DNA is TGTGCCATCAGTCATAAACGGACTAGCGGGAGGAATGAGCAGTTCTTC.